Each of the 7 T cell receptor beta chains below was sequenced from the same sample in a study of CD8 T cells in ankylosing spondylitis. TCRdb redid the calling of the 5' RACE reads with MiXCR, one entry per CDR3 protein. In the table there are 200,000 or so distinct CDR3 sequences, 10% to 15% of which are singletons. The sample taken for sequencing was blood, either unsorted or a sorted T cell fraction (not recorded which). Receptors originate from a female donor with ankylosing spondylitis or in good health (not recorded which).

This clonotype was counted at least ten times. The chain couples TRBV20-1 to TRBJ1-1; D not certain. The CDR3 spans 12 residues. V lost 8 bases, J lost 1 base, and 11 bases lay in between. CDR1 is DFQATT, CDR2 SNEGSKA, per germline (reference sequence). CDR3 residues: CSPRFGNTEAFF. The DNA for the CDR3 is TGCAGTCCGAGGTTCGGGAACACTGAAGCTTTCTTT.

The J gene is TRBJ2-1, the V gene TRBV10-3; TRBD2 matches 13 bases. Germline V gene sequence: CDR1 ENHRY, CDR2 SYGVKD. The CDR3 runs to 15 residues. V lost 2 bases and J lost 9; bases outside the gene matches: 4. Written as DNA, the CDR3 is TGTGCCATCAGTGAGGGACTAGCGGGAGACACTGAGCAGTTCTTC. This sequence encodes CAISEGLAGDTEQFF.

In this sample, this clonotype turned up many times. V is TRBV4-1 and J is TRBJ2-5; D is perhaps TRBD1 (6 bases). The CDR3 length is 17 residues. Trimming took off 1 base at V and 5 bases at J, with 20 bases between the two ends. Germline V gives CDR1 MGHRA, CDR2 YSYEKL. The CDR3 DNA follows: TGCGCCAGCAGCCAAGTGCTCTACAGGGATTTATTGGAGACCCAGTACTTC. This gives the protein CASSQVLYRDLLETQYF.

In this sample, this clonotype turned up a few times. V is TRBV2 and J is TRBJ2-1; D unresolved. Germline CDR1 is SNHLY and CDR2 is FYNNEI. This CDR3 has 12 amino acids. Trimming took 5 bases from V and 9 from J, leaving 11 bases between them. In DNA form, the CDR3 reads TGTGCCAGCAGTTCCCAAGCTAGTGAGCAGTTCTTC. It codes for CASSSQASEQFF. The entire variable domain, with the rest obtained from reference TRBV2 and TRBJ2-1, is as follows: EPEVTQTPSHQVTQMGQEVILRCVPISNHLYFYWYRQILGQKVEFLVSFYNNEISEKSEIFDDQFSVERPDGSNFTLKIRSTKLEDSAMYFCASSSQASEQFFGPGTRLTVL.

This clonotype was seen many times. The chain recombines TRBV5-1 with TRBJ2-7, with D hard to call. Trimming pared 0 bases from V and 5 bases from J, leaving 6 bases between. Germline V CDR1 and CDR2: SGHRS, YFSETQ. The CDR3 covers 12 residues. The CDR3 protein is CASSLGSNEQYF. CDR3 DNA sequence: TGCGCCAGCAGCTTGGGCAGTAACGAGCAGTACTTC.

This clonotype appeared many times. The J gene is TRBJ2-1, the V gene TRBV4-2; TRBD2 matches at 7 bases. CDR3 length: 16 amino acids. CDR1 and CDR2 from the germline V gene are LGHNA and YNFKEQ. The ends lost 3 bases at V and 0 bases at J; junction bases unmatched: 5. CDR3 bases: TGTGCCAGCAGCCAGAAACTAGCGAGCTCCTACAATGAGCAGTTCTTC. Translation gives CASSQKLASSYNEQFF.

There are many counts of this clonotype. The chain uses TRBV12-3 or TRBV12-4 and TRBJ2-7; 13 nucleotides agree with TRBD2. The CDR3 extends over 14 amino acids. With V trimmed by 5 bases and J by 5 bases, 3 bases remained unmatched. The DNA for the CDR3 is TGTGCCAGCAGTACTACTAGCGGGAGGGACGAGCAGTACTTC. This encodes CASSTTSGRDEQYF.